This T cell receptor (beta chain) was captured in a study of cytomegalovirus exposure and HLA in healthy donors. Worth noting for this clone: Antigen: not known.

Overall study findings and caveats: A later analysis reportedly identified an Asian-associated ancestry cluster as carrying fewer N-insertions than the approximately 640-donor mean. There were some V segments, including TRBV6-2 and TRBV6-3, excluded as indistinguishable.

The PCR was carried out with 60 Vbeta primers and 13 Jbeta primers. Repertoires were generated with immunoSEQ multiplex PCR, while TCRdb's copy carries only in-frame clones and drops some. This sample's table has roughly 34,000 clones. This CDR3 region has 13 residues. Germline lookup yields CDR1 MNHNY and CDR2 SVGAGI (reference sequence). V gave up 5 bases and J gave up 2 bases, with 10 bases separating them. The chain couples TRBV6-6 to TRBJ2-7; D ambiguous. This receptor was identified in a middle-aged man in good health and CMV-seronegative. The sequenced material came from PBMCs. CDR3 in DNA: TGTGCCAGCAGTACAGTAAACACCTACGAGCAGTACTTC. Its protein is CASSTVNTYEQYF.